The 20 T cell receptor beta chains given below trace back to one sample, sequenced in a study of T cell responses to AZD1222 COVID-19 vaccine. Method: immunoSEQ multiplex PCR; TCRdb's copy keeps in-frame clones and lacks some. The repertoire holds 70,000 to 95,000 clones, 90% seen once, with 1.3% to 1.5% in the top ten. Here the sequenced sample was peripheral blood, taken 28 days after the second AZD1222 dose. Receptors were obtained from an adult who received the AZD1222 COVID-19 vaccine.

V is TRBV9 and J is TRBJ1-6, with D perhaps TRBD1 (6 bases). Germline V CDR1 and CDR2: SGDLS, YYNGEE. V lost 2 bases, J lost 4 bases, and 10 bases lay in between. The length of the CDR3 is 15 residues. CDR3 sequence reads: CASSVTGQYNSPLHF. The CDR3 nucleotides read TGTGCCAGCAGCGTGACAGGCCAATATAATTCACCCCTCCACTTT. Variable domain in full (rest from reference TRBV9 and TRBJ1-6): DSGVTQTPKHLITATGQRVTLRCSPRSGDLSVYWYQQSLDQGLQFLIQYYNGEERAKGNILERFSAQQFPDLHSELNLSSLELGDSALYFCASSVTGQYNSPLHFGNGTRLTVT.

The CDR3 sequence: CASSLKGYEQYF. CDR3 bases: TGTGCCAGCAGTTTAAAAGGTTACGAGCAGTACTTC. V and J are TRBV28 and TRBJ2-7; D remains ambiguous. This CDR3 spans 12 amino acids. The germline gives CDR1 MDHEN, CDR2 SYDVKM. V lost 2 bases, J lost 4 bases, and 6 bases lay in between.

This clone was picked up a small number of times. V is TRBV10-3 and J is TRBJ1-2, with D uncertain. CDR1 is ENHRY, CDR2 SYGVKD, per germline. The CDR3 consists of 11 residues. Between the trimmed V and J ends, which lost 9 bases and 4 bases, there was a span of 9 bases. The CDR3 loop is CAIAMSYGYTF. The DNA for the CDR3 is TGTGCCATTGCAATGTCCTATGGCTACACCTTC.

Here the CDR3 DNA reads TGTGCCAGCAGTTTATTACAGGGAATTCTATCTGGGGCCAACGTCCTGACTTTC. Amino acid sequence: CASSLLQGILSGANVLTF. The chain has TRBV28 and TRBJ2-6; weak D call: TRBD1 (6 bases). This CDR3 has 18 amino acids. Germline CDR1 reads MDHEN; CDR2 reads SYDVKM. Trimming left V 1 base short and J 1 base short, with 14 bases between.

The rearrangement links TRBV12-3 or TRBV12-4 to TRBJ1-1; no clear D. Deletions cut 7 bases from V and 7 bases from J, with 16 bases between. CDR3 length: 13 residues. The CDR3 spells CASNLREYGEAFF. CDR3 bases: TGTGCCAGCAACCTACGGGAATATGGTGAAGCTTTCTTT.

To note about this clone: This sample also contains other DNA sequences that code for the same CDR3. The chain links TRBV10-3 to TRBJ1-3; tentative D call: TRBD1 (5 bases). This CDR3 comprises 14 residues. Germline CDR1 and CDR2: ENHRY and SYGVKD. V was pared by 4 bases and J by 0 bases, with 7 bases between. The CDR3 loop is CAISVDSSGNTIYF. CDR3 in DNA: TGTGCCATCAGTGTCGACAGCTCTGGAAACACCATATATTTT.

The chain couples TRBV2 to TRBJ1-5; D is unclear. The CDR3 spans 15 residues. The V gene's germline CDR1 is SNHLY and CDR2 FYNNEI. Trimming removed 7 bases from V and 0 bases from J, with 13 bases in between. The CDR3, as DNA: TGTGCCAGCAAGGTAGGGCTGTATAGCAATCAGCCCCAGCATTTT. Translated, it gives CASKVGLYSNQPQHF.

J is TRBJ1-2 and V is TRBV2; TRBD1 aligns across 9 bases. V lost 5 bases to trimming and J lost 3 bases; unmatched junction nucleotides: 7. CDR1 and CDR2 from the germline V gene are SNHLY and FYNNEI. This CDR3 is 15 amino acids long. The CDR3 loop reads CASSPDRGAHYGYTF. In DNA form, the CDR3 reads TGTGCCAGCAGTCCGGACAGGGGCGCCCACTATGGCTACACCTTC.

J is TRBJ2-7 and V is TRBV28; TRBD1 matches 8 bases. There are 17 residues in the CDR3. Germline trimming cut 3 bases from V and 6 bases from J; bases unmatched to any gene: 16. Germline V lookup: CDR1 MDHEN, CDR2 SYDVKM. CDR3 loop: CASSFSTAWTGTSEQYF. CDR3 DNA: TGTGCCAGCAGTTTCTCAACTGCGTGGACAGGGACCAGCGAGCAGTACTTC.

The CDR3 protein is CAWSTTTSVGTDTQYF. The CDR3, as DNA: TGTGCCTGGAGTACTACCACTAGCGTCGGCACAGATACGCAGTATTTT. The rearrangement uses TRBV30 and TRBJ2-3; the match to TRBD2 covers 7 bases. This CDR3 contains 16 residues. V shed 2 bases, J shed 1 base, and the junction held 9 bases outside the gene matches. Germline V gene lookup returns CDR1 GTSNPN and CDR2 SVGIG (reference sequence).

The V and J genes are TRBV5-1 and TRBJ2-2, with 9 bases identical to TRBD2. The CDR3 has 16 residues. Germline V CDR1 and CDR2: SGHRS, YFSETQ. With V trimmed by 5 bases and J by 3 bases, 8 bases remained unmatched. CDR3 DNA: TGCGCCAGCAGAAAAGCGGGGGGCGACGACACCGGGGAGCTGTTTTTT. Amino acid sequence: CASRKAGGDDTGELFF.

This sequence joins TRBV7-2 and TRBJ2-7, with unresolved D. Germline lookup yields CDR1 SGHTA and CDR2 FQGNSA. Trimming shortened V by 1 base and J by 1 base, and 11 bases separated the two germline ends. CDR3 length: 15 residues. The CDR3 region has the DNA TGTGCCAGCAGCTTAGAAACAGCCCCATCCTACGAGCAGTACTTC. This sequence encodes CASSLETAPSYEQYF.

This clone was seen only a few times. The rearrangement joins TRBV5-1 to TRBJ2-7; tentatively, D is TRBD2 (8 bases). Trimming shortened V by 10 bases and J by 2 bases, and 19 bases separated the two germline ends. Germline V CDR1 and CDR2: SGHRS, YFSETQ. The CDR3 is 14 residues long. As DNA, the CDR3 is TGCGCCGGCTCGGGGGGGACAGCGGCCTACGAGCAGTACTTC. It encodes CAGSGGTAAYEQYF.

The chain combines TRBV7-2 with TRBJ2-2; 7 nucleotides line up with TRBD2. Trimming removed 2 bases from V and 1 base from J; junction bases left unmatched: 1. Germline V lookup: CDR1 SGHTA, CDR2 FQGNSA. The length of the CDR3 is 15 residues. The CDR3 nucleotides read TGTGCCAGCAGCTTACGCGGGAGGAACACCGGGGAGCTGTTTTTT. Translating it yields CASSLRGRNTGELFF.

This chain links TRBV18 with TRBJ1-1; 10 bases line up with TRBD1. This CDR3 has 15 amino acids. V dropped 3 bases and J dropped 4; count of bases not matched to a gene: 5. Germline V lookup: CDR1 KGHSH, CDR2 LQKENI. The CDR3 reads CASSPSWTGGTEAFF. CDR3 sequence (DNA): TGTGCCAGCTCACCCTCCTGGACAGGGGGCACTGAAGCTTTCTTT.

The V gene is TRBV30, the J gene TRBJ1-2, with D uncertain. Trimming shortened V by 5 bases and J by 2 bases, and 9 bases separated the two germline ends. The CDR3 is 12 residues long. The germline CDR1 and CDR2 sequences are GTSNPN and SVGIG (reference sequence). CDR3 in amino acids: CAWAPYNYGYTF. DNA for the CDR3: TGTGCCTGGGCACCCTACAACTATGGCTACACCTTC.

The gene calls are TRBV6-1 and TRBJ1-5; 8 nucleotides align to TRBD1. Unmatched junction bases numbered 3, after V lost 2 bases and J lost 3 bases. The CDR3 is 15 residues long. CDR1 and CDR2 from the germline V gene are MNHNS and SASEGT. CDR3 sequence reads: CASSEQDRANQPQHF. In DNA, the CDR3 is TGTGCCAGCAGTGAACAGGACAGGGCCAATCAGCCCCAGCATTTT.

This sequence joins TRBV11-2 and TRBJ2-7; 7 bases align to TRBD1. The CDR3 contains 14 residues. Germline CDR1 is SGHAT and CDR2 is FQNNGV. After removal of 8 bases from V and 0 bases from J, the junction contained 7 bases not matched to a gene. CDR3 nucleotide sequence: TGTGCCAGCTCCGAGACAGGGCGCTCCTACGAGCAGTACTTC. This sequence encodes CASSETGRSYEQYF. The entire variable domain, with the rest obtained from reference TRBV11-2 and TRBJ2-7, is as follows: EAGVAQSPRYKIIEKRQSVAFWCNPISGHATLYWYQQILGQGPKLLIQFQNNGVVDDSQLPKDRFSAERLKGVDSTLKIQPAKLEDSAVYLCASSETGRSYEQYFGPGTRLTVT.

This clone has a single count. This rearrangement joins TRBV5-1 to TRBJ1-1; D ambiguous. The germline V and J ends were trimmed by 0 bases and 4 bases, with 13 bases remaining between them. CDR1 is SGHRS, CDR2 YFSETQ, per germline. This CDR3 is built from 15 residues. CDR3 DNA sequence: TGCGCCAGCAGCTTGGGGCGGGGTCGTGGCACTGAAGCTTTCTTT. This translates into CASSLGRGRGTEAFF.

The V and J genes are TRBV28 and TRBJ2-7; D is undetermined. Trimming removed 6 bases at V and 2 bases at J, with 5 bases between. CDR1 and CDR2 (germline): MDHEN, SYDVKM. The CDR3 length is 11 residues. CDR3 residues: CASRVAYEQYF. Written as DNA, the CDR3 is TGTGCCAGCAGGGTCGCCTACGAGCAGTACTTC.